This TCR beta chain was recorded in a study of blood T cell repertoires in COVID-19. CDR1 and CDR2 (germline): LNHDA, SQIVND (reference sequence). The CDR3 sequence is 14 residues long. Trimming stripped 2 bases from V and 5 bases from J, with 12 bases between. Some clones are missing from TCRdb's copy, which holds only in-frame ones; the method was immunoSEQ multiplex PCR. The sample records approximately 18,000 clones, roughly 81% being singletons. This receptor was taken from a man in his 60s with acute or convalescent COVID-19. The sample consisted of peripheral blood. The rearrangement links TRBV19 to TRBJ1-1; D is perhaps TRBD1 (5 bases). CDR3 sequence: CASSIFGGNTEAFF. The CDR3 nucleotides are TGTGCCAGTAGTATATTTGGGGGGAATACTGAAGCTTTCTTT.